Listed below are T cell receptor beta chains from one sample, sequenced in a study of cytomegalovirus exposure and HLA in healthy donors. Sequencing was performed with immunoSEQ multiplex PCR; in TCRdb, only in-frame clones are kept and a portion is missing. The table includes about 98,000 clones, over 70% detected once. Sequenced sample: PBMCs. The receptor source for this set is a man between 18 and 29 years old in good health and CMV-seropositive. Both conserved end residues are part of each CDR3. A D gene is named only where the DNA matches it firmly. Not all rows give a size; the values are once, few, many and, for expanded clones, a class.

D	V	size	J	DNA	CDR3
TRBD1	TRBV19	NA	TRBJ2-2	TGTGCCAGTAGTATTAGTGGGACAGGGAAGGCCGGGGAGCTGTTTTTT	CASSISGTGKAGELFF
TRBD1	TRBV28	once	TRBJ1-2	TGTGCCAGCAGAACGACAGGGGGGAATGGCTACACCTTC	CASRTTGGNGYTF
TRBD1	TRBV5-1	NA	TRBJ1-2	TGCGCCAGCAGATCTACCGGGACAGGGAATGGCTACACCTTC	CASRSTGTGNGYTF
NA	TRBV28	NA	TRBJ1-4	TGTGCCAGCAGTTCGTTAGCCTCATCGTACGCTAGGACAGTAAAACTGTTTTTT	CASSSLASSYARTVKLFF
TRBD1	TRBV11-2	NA	TRBJ1-4	TGTGCCAGCAGCAGGGACAGGGCCAGTGAAAAACTGTTTTTT	CASSRDRASEKLFF
TRBD1	TRBV27	NA	TRBJ1-1	TGTGCCAGCAGTTCAAAAACAGGGGGCTATGGCACTGAAGCTTTCTTT	CASSSKTGGYGTEAFF
TRBD1	TRBV18	few	TRBJ1-3	TGTGCCAGCTCAGGGACAGTTAAAGCTGGAAACACCATATATTTT	CASSGTVKAGNTIYF
TRBD2	TRBV28	NA	TRBJ2-7	TGTGCCAGCAGTTTAGCGGGGGGGCCAGGCGAGCAGTACTTC	CASSLAGGPGEQYF
NA	TRBV4-1	few	TRBJ1-1	TGCGCCAGCAGCCTCCCGAGCGGAGGGCGCACTGAAGCTTTCTTT	CASSLPSGGRTEAFF
NA	TRBV7-3	NA	TRBJ1-1	TGTGCCAGCAGCTTAACGGGCATTGGTACTGAAGCTTTCTTT	CASSLTGIGTEAFF
TRBD1	TRBV11-2	NA	TRBJ2-7	TGTGCCAGCAGCTCTAAGACCGGGACAGGATTCTACGAGCAGTACTTC	CASSSKTGTGFYEQYF
TRBD2	TRBV5-4	NA	TRBJ2-1	TGTGCCAGCAGCTTGGGGGCGGGGGGCTCGTACAATGAGCAGTTCTTC	CASSLGAGGSYNEQFF
TRBD1	TRBV6-1	NA	TRBJ2-1	TGTGCCAGCCTCGGGGGACAGGGGCTTTGGGAGCAGTTCTTC	CASLGGQGLWEQFF
TRBD2	TRBV9	NA	TRBJ2-7	TGTGCCAGCAGCGTAGGAAGCAGCGGGGGTGCCTACGAGCAGTACTTC	CASSVGSSGGAYEQYF
NA	TRBV7-3	once	TRBJ1-5	TGTGCCAGCAGCGCGACGGACTCAGAGGAGGACAATCAGCCCCAGCATTTT	CASSATDSEEDNQPQHF
NA	TRBV7-2	NA	TRBJ2-3	TGTGCCAGCAGCCGGACGCGGGGAGTTGGCACAGATACGCAGTATTTT	CASSRTRGVGTDTQYF
TRBD1	TRBV5-5	NA	TRBJ1-2	TGTGCCAGCAGCGATCACCCGACAGGGACATATGGCTACACCTTC	CASSDHPTGTYGYTF